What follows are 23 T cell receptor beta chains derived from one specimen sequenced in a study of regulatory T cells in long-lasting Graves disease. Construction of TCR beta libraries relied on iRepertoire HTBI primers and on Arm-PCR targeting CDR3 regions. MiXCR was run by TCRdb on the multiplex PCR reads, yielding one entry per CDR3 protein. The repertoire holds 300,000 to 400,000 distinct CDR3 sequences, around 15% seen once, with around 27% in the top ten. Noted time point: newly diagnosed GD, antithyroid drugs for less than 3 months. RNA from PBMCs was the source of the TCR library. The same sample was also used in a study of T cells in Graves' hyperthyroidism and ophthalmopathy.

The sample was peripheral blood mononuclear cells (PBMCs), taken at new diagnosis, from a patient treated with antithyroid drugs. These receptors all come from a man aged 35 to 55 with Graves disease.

The CDR3 coding sequence is TGTGCCAGCACCGAAAACCGGGAGACCCAGTACTTC. Its protein product is CASTENRETQYF. V usage is TRBV6-1 and J usage is TRBJ2-5; no clear D gene. The CDR3 has 12 amino acids. Germline lookup yields CDR1 MNHNS and CDR2 SASEGT. Between the trimmed V and J ends, which lost 7 bases and 5 bases, there was a span of 11 bases.

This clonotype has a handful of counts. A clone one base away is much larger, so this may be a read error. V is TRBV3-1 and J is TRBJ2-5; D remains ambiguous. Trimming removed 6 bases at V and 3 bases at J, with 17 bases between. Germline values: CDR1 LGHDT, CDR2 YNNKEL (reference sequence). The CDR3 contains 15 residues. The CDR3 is CASSPRARRKETQYF. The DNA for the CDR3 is TGTGCCAGCAGTCCCCGAGCCCGGCGTAAAGAGACCCAGTACTTC.

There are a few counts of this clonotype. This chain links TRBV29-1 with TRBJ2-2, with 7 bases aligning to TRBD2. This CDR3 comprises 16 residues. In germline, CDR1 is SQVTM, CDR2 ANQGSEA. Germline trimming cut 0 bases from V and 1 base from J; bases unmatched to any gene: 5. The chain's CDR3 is CSVEEGEGRNTGELFF. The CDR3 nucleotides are TGCAGCGTTGAAGAGGGGGAGGGCCGGAACACCGGGGAGCTGTTTTTT.

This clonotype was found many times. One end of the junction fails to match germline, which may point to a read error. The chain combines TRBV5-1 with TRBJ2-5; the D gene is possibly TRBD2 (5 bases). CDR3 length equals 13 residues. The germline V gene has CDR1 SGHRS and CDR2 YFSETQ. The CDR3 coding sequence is TGTGCCAGCAGCTTGGGCTCGGGGGAGACCCAGTACTTC. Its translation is CASSLGSGETQYF.

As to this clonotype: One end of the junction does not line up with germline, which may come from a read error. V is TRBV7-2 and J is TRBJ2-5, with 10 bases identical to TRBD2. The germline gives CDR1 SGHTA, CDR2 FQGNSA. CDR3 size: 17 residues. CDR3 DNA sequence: TGTGCCAGCAGCTCCTCCCCCCAGCGGGGGGGCCAAAAGACCCAGTACTTC. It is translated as CASSSSPQRGGQKTQYF.

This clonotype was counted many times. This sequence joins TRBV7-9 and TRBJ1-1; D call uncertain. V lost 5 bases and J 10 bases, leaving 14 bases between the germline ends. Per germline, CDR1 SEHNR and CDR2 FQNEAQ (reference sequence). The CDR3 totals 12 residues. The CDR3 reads CASSPRILRAFF. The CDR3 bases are TGTGCCAGCAGCCCCCGGATCCTAAGAGCTTTCTTT.

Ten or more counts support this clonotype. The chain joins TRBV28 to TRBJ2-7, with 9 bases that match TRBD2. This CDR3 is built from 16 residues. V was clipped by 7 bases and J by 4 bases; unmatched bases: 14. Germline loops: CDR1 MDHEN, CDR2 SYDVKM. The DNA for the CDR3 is TGTGCCAGCACCGGGGCCTCGGGACTAGCCACTTACGAGCAGTACTTC. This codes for CASTGASGLATYEQYF.

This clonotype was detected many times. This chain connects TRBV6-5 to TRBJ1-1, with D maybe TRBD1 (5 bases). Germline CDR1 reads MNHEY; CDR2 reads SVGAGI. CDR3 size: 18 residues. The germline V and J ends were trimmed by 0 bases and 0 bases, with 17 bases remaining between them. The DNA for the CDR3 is TGTGCCAGCAGTTACTCACGGGACTTGCCGAAAATGAACACTGAAGCTTTCTTT. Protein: CASSYSRDLPKMNTEAFF.

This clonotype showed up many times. CDR3 in DNA: TGTGCCAGCTCACCTAGACAGGTGGACTACGAGCAGTACTTC. As protein: CASSPRQVDYEQYF. The chain combines TRBV18 with TRBJ2-7; D is perhaps TRBD1 (6 bases). The CDR3 has 14 residues. CDR1 and CDR2 from the germline V gene are KGHSH and LQKENI. Trimming shortened V by 3 bases and J by 3 bases, and 12 bases separated the two germline ends. Variable domain in full (rest from reference TRBV18 and TRBJ2-7): NAGVMQNPRHLVRRRGQEARLRCSPMKGHSHVYWYRQLPEEGLKFMVYLQKENIIDESGMPKERFSAEFPKEGPSILRIQQVVRGDSAAYFCASSPRQVDYEQYFGPGTRLTVT.

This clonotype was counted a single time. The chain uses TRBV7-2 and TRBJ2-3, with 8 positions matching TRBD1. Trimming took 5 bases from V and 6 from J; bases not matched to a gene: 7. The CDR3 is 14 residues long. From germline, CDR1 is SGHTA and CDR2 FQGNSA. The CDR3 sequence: CASSIQGGTDTQYF. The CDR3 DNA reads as TGTGCCAGCAGCATACAGGGGGGTACTGATACGCAGTATTTT. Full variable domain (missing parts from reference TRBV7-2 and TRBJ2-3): GAGVSQSPSNKVTEKGKDVELRCDPISGHTALYWYRQSLGQGLEFLIYFQGNSAPDKSGLPSDRFSAERTGGSVSTLTIQRTQQEDSAVYLCASSIQGGTDTQYFGPGTRLTVL.

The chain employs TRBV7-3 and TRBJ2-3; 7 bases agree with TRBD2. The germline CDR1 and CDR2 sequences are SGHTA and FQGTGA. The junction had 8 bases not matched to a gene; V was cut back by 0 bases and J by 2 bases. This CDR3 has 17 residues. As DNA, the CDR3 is TGTGCCAGCAGCTTAACGCGTCGGGGGGAACACACAGATACGCAGTATTTT. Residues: CASSLTRRGEHTDTQYF. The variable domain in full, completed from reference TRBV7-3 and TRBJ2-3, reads GAGVSQTPSNKVTEKGKYVELRCDPISGHTALYWYRQSLGQGPEFLIYFQGTGAADDSGLPNDRFFAVRPEGSVSTLKIQRTERGDSAVYLCASSLTRRGEHTDTQYFGPGTRLTVL.

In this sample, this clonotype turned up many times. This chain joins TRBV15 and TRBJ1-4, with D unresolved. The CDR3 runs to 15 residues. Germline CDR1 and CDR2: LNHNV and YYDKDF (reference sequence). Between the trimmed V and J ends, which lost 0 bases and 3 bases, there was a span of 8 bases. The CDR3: CATSRDRASNEKLFF. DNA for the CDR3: TGTGCCACCAGCAGAGATAGGGCATCTAATGAAAAACTGTTTTTT.

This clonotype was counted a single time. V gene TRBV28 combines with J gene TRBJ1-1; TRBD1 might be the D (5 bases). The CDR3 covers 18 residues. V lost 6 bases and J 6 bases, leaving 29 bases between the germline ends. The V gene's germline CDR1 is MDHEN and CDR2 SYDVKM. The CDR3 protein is CASSPQSAGPGWRAEAFF. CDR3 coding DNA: TGTGCCAGCAGCCCACAAAGTGCGGGGCCTGGCTGGAGGGCTGAAGCTTTCTTT.

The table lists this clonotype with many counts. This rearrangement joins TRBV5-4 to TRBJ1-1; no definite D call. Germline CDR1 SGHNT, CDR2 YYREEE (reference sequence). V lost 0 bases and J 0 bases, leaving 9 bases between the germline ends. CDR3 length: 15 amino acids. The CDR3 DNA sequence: TGTGCCAGCAGCTTGGGACCGAACATGAACACTGAAGCTTTCTTT. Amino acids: CASSLGPNMNTEAFF.

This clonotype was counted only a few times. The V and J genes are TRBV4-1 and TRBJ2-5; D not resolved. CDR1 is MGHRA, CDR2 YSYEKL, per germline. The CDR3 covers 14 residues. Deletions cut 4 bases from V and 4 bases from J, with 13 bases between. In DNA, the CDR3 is TGCGCCAGCAGCCGTGGTGTGGTATCAGAGACCCAGTACTTC. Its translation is CASSRGVVSETQYF.

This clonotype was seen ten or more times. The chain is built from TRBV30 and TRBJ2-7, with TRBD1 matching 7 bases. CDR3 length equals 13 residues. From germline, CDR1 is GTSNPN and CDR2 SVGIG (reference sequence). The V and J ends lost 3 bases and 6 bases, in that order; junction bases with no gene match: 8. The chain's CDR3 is CAWRRSGGSEQYF. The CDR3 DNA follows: TGTGCCTGGAGGAGGTCAGGGGGAAGCGAGCAGTACTTC.

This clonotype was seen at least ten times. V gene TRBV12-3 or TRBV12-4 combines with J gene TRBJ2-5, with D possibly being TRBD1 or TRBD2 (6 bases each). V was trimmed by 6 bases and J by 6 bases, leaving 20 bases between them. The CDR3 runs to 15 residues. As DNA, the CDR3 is TGTGCCAGCAGCAGACTGAGGGGGGCGGGACAGACCCAGTACTTC. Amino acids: CASSRLRGAGQTQYF.

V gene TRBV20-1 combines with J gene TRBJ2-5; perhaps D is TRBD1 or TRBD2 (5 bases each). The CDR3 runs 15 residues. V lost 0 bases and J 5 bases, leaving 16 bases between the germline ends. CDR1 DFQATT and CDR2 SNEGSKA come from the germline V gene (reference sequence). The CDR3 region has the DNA TGCAGTGCTAGAGACCCCCAGGGCGGCGGGGAGACCCAGTACTTC. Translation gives CSARDPQGGGETQYF.

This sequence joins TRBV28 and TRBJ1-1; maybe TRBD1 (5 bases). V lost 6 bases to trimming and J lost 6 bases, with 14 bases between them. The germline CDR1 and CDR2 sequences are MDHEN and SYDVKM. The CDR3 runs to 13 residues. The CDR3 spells CASRRGMIAEAFF. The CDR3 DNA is TGTGCCAGCAGGCGGGGGATGATTGCTGAAGCTTTCTTT.

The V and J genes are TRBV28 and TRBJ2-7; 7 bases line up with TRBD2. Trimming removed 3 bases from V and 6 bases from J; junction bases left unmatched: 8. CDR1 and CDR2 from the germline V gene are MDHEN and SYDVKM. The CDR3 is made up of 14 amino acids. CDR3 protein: CASSFEASGAEQYF. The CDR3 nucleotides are TGTGCCAGCAGTTTTGAGGCTAGCGGAGCCGAGCAGTACTTC.

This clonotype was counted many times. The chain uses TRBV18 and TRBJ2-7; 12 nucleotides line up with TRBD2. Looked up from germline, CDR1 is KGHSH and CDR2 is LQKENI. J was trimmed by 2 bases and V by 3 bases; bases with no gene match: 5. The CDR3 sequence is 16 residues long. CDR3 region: CASSPGLAGGTYEQYF. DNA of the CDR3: TGTGCCAGCTCACCTGGTCTAGCGGGGGGGACCTACGAGCAGTACTTC.

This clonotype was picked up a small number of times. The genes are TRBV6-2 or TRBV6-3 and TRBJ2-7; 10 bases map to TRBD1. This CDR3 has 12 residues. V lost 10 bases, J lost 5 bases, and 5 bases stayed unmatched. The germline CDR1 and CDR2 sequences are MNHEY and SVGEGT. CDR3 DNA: TGTGCCATACCGGGACAGGGGAACGAGCAGTACTTC. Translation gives CAIPGQGNEQYF.

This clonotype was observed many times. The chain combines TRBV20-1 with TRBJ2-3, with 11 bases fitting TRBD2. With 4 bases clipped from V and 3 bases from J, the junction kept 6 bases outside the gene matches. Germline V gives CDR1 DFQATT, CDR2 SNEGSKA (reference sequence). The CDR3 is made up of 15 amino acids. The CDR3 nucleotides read TGCAGTGCTACTCGACTAGCGGGGATTACAGATACGCAGTATTTT. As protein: CSATRLAGITDTQYF.